A single sample gave rise to the 4 T cell receptor beta chains below, sequenced in a study of blood T cell repertoires in COVID-19. Assay used: immunoSEQ multiplex PCR; TCRdb lists only in-frame clones, some missing. The table shows roughly 100,000 clones, with more than 75% occurring only once. Input material: peripheral blood. All receptors come from a human donor in a cohort sampled during active COVID-19.

The chain has TRBV19 and TRBJ1-3; TRBD1 aligns across 12 bases. J was trimmed by 8 bases and V by 4 bases; bases with no gene match: 6. The CDR3 sequence is 15 residues long. CDR1 LNHDA and CDR2 SQIVND come from the germline V gene (reference sequence). The CDR3 region has the DNA TGTGCCAGTAGTACGGGACAGGGGGCTATGGACACCATATATTTT. It specifies CASSTGQGAMDTIYF.

CDR3 bases: TGTGCCAGCAGTTTTCCCTCCACAGATACGCAGTATTTT. Translated: CASSFPSTDTQYF. The chain couples TRBV6-6 to TRBJ2-3; no firm D call. The CDR3 is made up of 13 amino acids. Germline assignment: CDR1 MNHNY and CDR2 SVGAGI (reference sequence). Trimming took 4 bases from V and 2 from J, leaving 7 bases between them.

The chain links TRBV14 to TRBJ1-6, with TRBD1 matching 7 bases. The CDR3 is 16 amino acids. V lost 1 base, J lost 10 bases, and 10 bases stayed unmatched. Germline CDR1 SGHDN, CDR2 FVKESK. CDR3 region: CASSQGPQGVASPLHF. CDR3 in DNA: TGTGCCAGCAGCCAAGGGCCCCAGGGGGTTGCGTCACCCCTCCACTTT.

The chain joins TRBV19 to TRBJ1-1; TRBD1 might be the D (6 bases). Germline loops: CDR1 LNHDA, CDR2 SQIVND (reference sequence). V was shortened by 1 base and J by 1 base, with 16 bases between the two germline ends. The CDR3 has 17 residues. CDR3 nucleotide sequence: TGTGCCAGTAGTATAGGCTTGGGGGGGACACAGAACACTGAAGCTTTCTTT. Its protein is CASSIGLGGTQNTEAFF.